A selection of T cell receptor beta chains follows, all from one sample in a study of cytomegalovirus exposure and HLA in healthy donors. The table came from immunoSEQ multiplex PCR; TCRdb's copy has only in-frame clones and leaves some out. The sample shows 150,000 to 160,000 clones, around 74% of them seen only once. Sequencing used PBMCs. The receptors were sampled from a young man in good health and CMV-seronegative. Each CDR3 is given with its conserved first and last residue. The D gene is left open where the match is weak. Rows give clone size only sometimes, using once, few, many, or a class for an expanded clone.

- | TRBJ2-5 | - | TRBV5-5 | CASSLARRGETQYF | TGTGCCAGCAGCTTGGCGCGGCGGGGAGAGACCCAGTACTTC
- | TRBJ2-1 | - | TRBV7-8 | CASRPRENEQFF | TGTGCCAGCAGGCCCCGAGAAAATGAGCAGTTCTTC
- | TRBJ2-3 | few | TRBV5-1 | CASSSTGSDTQYF | TGCGCCAGCAGCTCGACTGGTTCAGATACGCAGTATTTT
TRBD2 | TRBJ2-7 | once | TRBV23-1 | CASTQGAERGAICHEQYF | TGCGCCAGCACTCAAGGGGCGGAGCGGGGGGCCATCTGCCACGAGCAGTACTTC
TRBD2 | TRBJ2-3 | - | TRBV2 | CARRTSGGPDTQYF | TGTGCCAGGAGAACTAGCGGGGGCCCAGATACGCAGTATTTT
TRBD1 | TRBJ2-5 | - | TRBV15 | CATSQPYRGRKTQYF | TGTGCCACCAGCCAACCCTACAGGGGGCGGAAGACCCAGTACTTC
TRBD2 | TRBJ2-5 | - | TRBV5-1 | CASSATSGSVIGETQYF | TGCGCCAGCAGCGCCACTAGCGGATCCGTTATTGGGGAGACCCAGTACTTC
TRBD1 | TRBJ2-7 | - | TRBV27 | CASSLTGTGFSYEQYF | TGTGCCAGCAGTTTAACCGGGACAGGGTTCTCCTACGAGCAGTACTTC
TRBD1 | TRBJ1-6 | - | TRBV7-3 | CASSSGQAATNSPLHF | TGTGCCAGCAGCTCCGGACAGGCAGCAACGAATTCACCCCTCCACTTT
TRBD2 | TRBJ2-7 | - | TRBV6-5 | CASSLYSGGSSYEQYF | TGTGCCAGCAGTTTATATAGCGGGGGCAGCTCCTACGAGCAGTACTTC
TRBD1 | TRBJ1-4 | - | TRBV4-1 | CASSLPGQGAREKLFF | TGCGCCAGCAGCCTCCCGGGACAGGGGGCGAGGGAAAAACTGTTTTTT
- | TRBJ1-2 | - | TRBV5-1 | CTSSLADGGADMYYGYTF | TGCACCAGCAGCTTGGCCGATGGTGGGGCGGATATGTACTATGGCTACACCTTC
- | TRBJ1-3 | - | TRBV9 | CASSAHRLSSGNTIYF | TGTGCCAGCAGCGCTCACAGGCTCAGCTCTGGAAACACCATATATTTT
- | TRBJ1-2 | - | TRBV23-1 | CASSQWGSPNYGYTF | TGCGCCAGCAGTCAATGGGGCAGCCCTAACTATGGCTACACCTTC
- | TRBJ1-4 | - | TRBV5-1 | CASSLGSGYNEKLFF | TGCGCCAGCAGCTTGGGGTCAGGCTATAATGAAAAACTGTTTTTT
- | TRBJ1-1 | - | TRBV5-1 | CASSGQENTEAFF | TGCGCCAGCTCGGGACAAGAAAACACTGAAGCTTTCTTT
TRBD2 | TRBJ2-3 | - | TRBV11-2 | CASSLDRRGSTDTQYF | TGTGCCAGCAGCTTAGATCGGCGGGGGAGCACAGATACGCAGTATTTT
TRBD1 | TRBJ1-2 | - | TRBV10-3 | CATSGGNANYGYTF | TGTGCCACATCAGGGGGCAATGCTAACTATGGCTACACCTTC
TRBD2 | TRBJ2-3 | - | TRBV5-4 | CASRTGGPSTDTQYF | TGTGCCAGCAGAACGGGGGGGCCCAGCACAGATACGCAGTATTTT
TRBD2 | TRBJ2-1 | - | TRBV11-2 | CASSLVFGGGSYNEQFF | TGTGCCAGCAGCTTAGTATTCGGGGGGGGGTCCTACAATGAGCAGTTCTTC
- | TRBJ1-4 | - | TRBV19 | CASSPQNSNEKLFF | TGTGCCAGTAGTCCTCAAAACAGCAATGAAAAACTGTTTTTT
TRBD1 | TRBJ1-1 | - | TRBV29-1 | CSVETVPGQGMRTEAFF | TGCAGCGTTGAAACTGTCCCAGGACAGGGGATGAGGACTGAAGCTTTCTTT
- | TRBJ1-2 | few | TRBV6-1 | CASSLRQETYGYTF | TGTGCCAGCAGTCTAAGACAGGAGACCTATGGCTACACCTTC
TRBD1 | TRBJ2-6 | - | TRBV27 | CASSSWTGWYTGANVLTF | TGTGCCAGCAGTTCCTGGACAGGGTGGTATACTGGGGCCAACGTCCTGACTTTC
- | TRBJ1-4 | - | TRBV19 | CASSPTQGYEKLFF | TGTGCCAGTAGTCCTACACAGGGTTATGAAAAACTGTTTTTT
TRBD1 | TRBJ1-2 | - | TRBV27 | CASSPTGNGYTF | TGTGCCAGCAGTCCGACAGGGAACGGCTACACCTTC
TRBD1 | TRBJ2-3 | few | TRBV12-5 | CASGLLSDRGRTDTQYF | TGTGCTAGTGGTTTGCTCTCGGACAGGGGAAGGACAGATACGCAGTATTTT
TRBD2 | TRBJ2-7 | few | TRBV7-8 | CAGGTSGGPFPYEQYF | TGTGCCGGGGGGACTAGCGGGGGCCCATTTCCCTACGAGCAGTACTTC
- | TRBJ2-7 | once | TRBV4-2 | CASSQEYRVGEQYF | TGTGCCAGCAGCCAAGAATACAGGGTGGGCGAGCAGTACTTC
TRBD2 | TRBJ2-5 | few | TRBV2 | CASTPEAGEETQYF | TGTGCCAGCACCCCGGAGGCGGGGGAAGAGACCCAGTACTTC
- | TRBJ1-5 | few | TRBV19 | CASSKQASNQPQHF | TGTGCCAGTAGTAAACAGGCGAGCAATCAGCCCCAGCATTTT
- | TRBJ1-3 | - | TRBV19 | CASSIVGSGNTIYF | TGTGCCAGTAGTATTGTCGGCTCTGGAAACACCATATATTTT
- | TRBJ2-6 | once | TRBV7-3 | CASRAQSGANVLTF | TGTGCCAGCAGGGCCCAGTCTGGGGCCAACGTCCTGACTTTC
TRBD1 | TRBJ1-6 | once | TRBV19 | CASSRQGARGSPLHF | TGTGCCAGTAGCCGGCAGGGGGCTAGAGGATCACCCCTCCACTTT
- | TRBJ2-5 | - | TRBV5-4 | CASSPRVEMETQYF | TGTGCCAGCAGCCCGAGGGTGGAGATGGAGACCCAGTACTTC
TRBD2 | TRBJ2-5 | - | TRBV5-1 | CASSLGSGEWEGLYQETQYF | TGCGCCAGCAGCTTGGGGTCTGGGGAATGGGAGGGACTCTACCAAGAGACCCAGTACTTC
- | TRBJ1-5 | - | TRBV7-2 | CASSFSNQPQHF | TGTGCCAGCAGCTTCTCTAATCAGCCCCAGCATTTT
TRBD1 | TRBJ1-1 | few | TRBV9 | CASERGRANTEAFF | TGTGCCAGCGAGAGGGGGCGGGCGAACACTGAAGCTTTCTTT
- | TRBJ1-1 | - | TRBV7-9 | CASSHPQGDTEAFF | TGTGCCAGCAGCCATCCCCAGGGTGACACTGAAGCTTTCTTT
- | TRBJ1-4 | - | TRBV30 | CAQRRPAPLNEKLFF | TGTGCCCAGAGGCGACCGGCCCCGCTTAATGAAAAACTGTTTTTT
- | TRBJ1-2 | - | TRBV7-2 | CASSLDREYGYTF | TGTGCCAGCAGCTTAGACAGGGAGTATGGCTACACCTTC